These T cell receptor beta chains were read from a single sample in a study of T cells in Graves' hyperthyroidism and ophthalmopathy. TCRdb re-derived calls from the multiplex PCR reads in MiXCR, one entry per CDR3 protein. The sample shows around 690,000 distinct CDR3 sequences, around a sixth of them seen only once. Sample: blood. Source of these receptors: a man aged 45-60 years with Graves' hyperthyroidism. Each CDR3 is given with its conserved first and last residue. D genes are given only for firm matches. The size entry is marked missing in some rows and otherwise reads once, few, many or a size class.

CDR3	DNA	size	length	V	J	D
CASSLRQVYNEQFF	TGTGCCAGCAGCTTACGACAGGTTTACAATGAGCAGTTCTTC	many	14	TRBV7-2	TRBJ2-1	.
CAWSPSPSAQYF	TGTGCCTGGAGTCCATCCCCCTCGGCACAGTACTTC	.	12	TRBV30	TRBJ2-5	.
CASSQSGSPYNEQFF	TGCGCCAGCAGCCAGAGCGGGAGCCCCTACAATGAGCAGTTCTTC	few	15	TRBV5-1	TRBJ2-1	TRBD2
CASSVGGGGAGEYNEQFF	TGTGCCAGCAGCGTAGGAGGGGGTGGAGCGGGAGAATACAATGAGCAGTTCTTC	few	18	TRBV9	TRBJ2-1	TRBD2
CASSPLQGAKGGYTF	TGTGCCAGCTCCCCACTACAGGGGGCGAAGGGTGGCTACACCTTC	few	15	TRBV18	TRBJ1-2	TRBD1
CARSGTSGNNEQFF	TGTGCCAGGTCAGGGACTAGCGGAAACAATGAGCAGTTCTTC	.	14	TRBV2	TRBJ2-1	TRBD2
CSTGGGGHAYEQYF	TGCAGCACAGGAGGCGGGGGGCATGCCTACGAGCAGTACTTC	many	14	TRBV20-1	TRBJ2-7	TRBD2
CASSWGDPSYTGELFF	TGCGCCAGCAGCTGGGGGGATCCTTCCTACACCGGGGAGCTGTTTTTT	many	16	TRBV5-1	TRBJ2-2	.
CAWVNQGTVYGYTF	TGTGCCTGGGTAAATCAAGGGACAGTCTATGGCTACACCTTC	few	14	TRBV30	TRBJ1-2	TRBD1
CASSQKTDLGYTF	TGTGCCAGCAGTCAGAAGACAGATTTAGGCTACACCTTC	many	13	TRBV12-3/TRBV12-4	TRBJ1-2	.
CASSLPSQHTEAFF	TGTGCCAGCAGTCTCCCCTCCCAGCACACTGAAGCTTTCTTT	many	14	TRBV28	TRBJ1-1	.
CSASDRRTDTQYF	TGCAGTGCTAGTGACCGGAGAACAGATACGCAGTATTTT	.	13	TRBV20-1	TRBJ2-3	.
CASRKRRETYEQYF	TGTGCCAGCAGGAAGAGACGGGAGACCTACGAGCAGTACTTC	.	14	TRBV2	TRBJ2-7	.
CASSSSEGFAIYF	TGTGCCAGCAGTTCGAGTGAGGGTTTCGCCATATATTTT	few	13	TRBV28	TRBJ1-3	.
CASSPGNMSTEAFF	TGTGCCAGCTCACCAGGGAACATGAGCACTGAAGCTTTCTTT	.	14	TRBV18	TRBJ1-1	.
CASSTTSGRIGGAYEQYF	TGTGCCAGCAGTACGACTAGCGGGAGAATTGGTGGCGCCTACGAGCAGTACTTC	.	18	TRBV6-2/TRBV6-3	TRBJ2-7	TRBD2
CSARAVAGMGTEAFF	TGCAGTGCTAGAGCGGTGGCCGGTATGGGAACTGAAGCTTTCTTT	.	15	TRBV20-1	TRBJ1-1	.
CALGQGAYEQYF	TGTGCCTTGGGACAGGGGGCCTACGAGCAGTACTTC	.	12	TRBV30	TRBJ2-7	TRBD1
CASGGDNSYNEQFF	TGTGCCAGCGGCGGCGACAACTCCTACAATGAGCAGTTCTTC	few	14	TRBV7-9	TRBJ2-1	.
CSVRLRGTDTQYF	TGCAGCGTCCGCCTAAGGGGGACAGATACGCAGTATTTT	many	13	TRBV29-1	TRBJ2-3	.
CSVGFRLADNNEQFF	TGCAGCGTTGGGTTTCGGCTAGCGGATAACAATGAGCAGTTCTTC	many	15	TRBV29-1	TRBJ2-1	TRBD2
CASSPPGLAGGNEQYF	TGTGCCAGCTCGCCTCCGGGACTAGCGGGCGGAAACGAGCAGTACTTC	few	16	TRBV18	TRBJ2-7	TRBD2
CASSRQERGEAFF	TGTGCCAGCAGTCGACAGGAACGAGGTGAAGCTTTCTTT	.	13	TRBV12-3/TRBV12-4	TRBJ1-1	.
CASSWTHYEQYF	TGTGCCAGCAGTTGGACACACTACGAGCAGTACTTC	many	12	TRBV28	TRBJ2-7	.
CASSDQASGTEAFF	TGTGCCAGCAGCGACCAGGCCTCTGGGACTGAAGCTTTCTTT	.	14	TRBV3-1	TRBJ1-1	.
CSVELGTDTQYF	TGCAGCGTTGAATTAGGCACAGATACGCAGTATTTT	.	12	TRBV29-1	TRBJ2-3	.
CAGSLGVNEQFF	TGTGCCGGCAGCCTAGGGGTAAATGAGCAGTTCTTC	.	12	TRBV5-4	TRBJ2-1	.